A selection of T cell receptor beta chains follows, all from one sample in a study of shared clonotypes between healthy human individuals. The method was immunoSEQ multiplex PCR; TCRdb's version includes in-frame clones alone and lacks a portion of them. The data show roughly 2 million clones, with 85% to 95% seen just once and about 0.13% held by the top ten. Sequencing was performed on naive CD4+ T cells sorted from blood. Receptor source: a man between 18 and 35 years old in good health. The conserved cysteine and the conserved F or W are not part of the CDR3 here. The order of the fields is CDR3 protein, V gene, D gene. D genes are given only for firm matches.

CDR3aa: ASSTRDSTQH
v_gene: TRBV18
d_gene: TRBD1

CDR3aa: ASSSGAGETQY
v_gene: TRBV18
d_gene: -

CDR3aa: ASSLVPGSDYEQY
v_gene: TRBV5-1
d_gene: -

CDR3aa: ASSLALAGGQETQY
v_gene: TRBV5-4
d_gene: TRBD2

CDR3aa: ASKGTGGYEQY
v_gene: TRBV6-1
d_gene: TRBD1

CDR3aa: ASTTGTSASEQY
v_gene: TRBV6-1
d_gene: TRBD2

CDR3aa: ASSLGHAETQY
v_gene: TRBV7-2
d_gene: -

CDR3aa: ASSLGGPNQPQH
v_gene: TRBV5-1
d_gene: -

CDR3aa: ASSLGLVPEQF
v_gene: TRBV9
d_gene: TRBD2

CDR3aa: ASSEERWALEQY
v_gene: TRBV6-1
d_gene: -

CDR3aa: ASSLPDGTYEQY
v_gene: TRBV6-1
d_gene: -

CDR3aa: ASSAKGGETQY
v_gene: TRBV7-2
d_gene: -

CDR3aa: ASSPGYFGTGGAETQY
v_gene: TRBV7-9
d_gene: TRBD1

CDR3aa: ASSQGDRAAGELF
v_gene: TRBV4-3
d_gene: TRBD1

CDR3aa: ASSLGTAEGYT
v_gene: TRBV7-8
d_gene: -

CDR3aa: ASSLQGAVGANVLT
v_gene: TRBV7-2
d_gene: TRBD1

CDR3aa: ASSVLDSYEQY
v_gene: TRBV2
d_gene: -

CDR3aa: ASSFLVTGVNEQF
v_gene: TRBV5-1
d_gene: TRBD1

CDR3aa: ASRLQSLAFDEQY
v_gene: TRBV2
d_gene: -

CDR3aa: ASSLVLSGGETQY
v_gene: TRBV5-1
d_gene: TRBD1

CDR3aa: SARGDTQY
v_gene: TRBV20-1
d_gene: -

CDR3aa: ASSDTGANYGYT
v_gene: TRBV10-2
d_gene: -

CDR3aa: ASSKEGGTIDTQY
v_gene: TRBV21-1
d_gene: -

CDR3aa: ASSENRGVEKLF
v_gene: TRBV6-1
d_gene: -

CDR3aa: ASSGTSAETQY
v_gene: TRBV2
d_gene: TRBD2

CDR3aa: ASSQQSLSYEQY
v_gene: TRBV14
d_gene: -

CDR3aa: ASSYMGTGKLGYT
v_gene: TRBV27
d_gene: TRBD1

CDR3aa: ASSVSGQGNQPQH
v_gene: TRBV5-4
d_gene: TRBD1

CDR3aa: ASSYTGTGGNEQF
v_gene: TRBV10-2
d_gene: TRBD1

CDR3aa: ASISPGETQY
v_gene: TRBV6-6
d_gene: -

CDR3aa: ASSEAGLGADTQY
v_gene: TRBV6-1
d_gene: -

CDR3aa: ASRRGGTDTQY
v_gene: TRBV6-5
d_gene: -

CDR3aa: ASSPEADAYGYT
v_gene: TRBV5-1
d_gene: -

CDR3aa: ASSPRTLGTNEKLF
v_gene: TRBV19
d_gene: -

CDR3aa: ASSRDRVRETQY
v_gene: TRBV5-4
d_gene: TRBD1

CDR3aa: ASSRDNMGEQY
v_gene: TRBV5-1
d_gene: -

CDR3aa: ASSLGLAGGSGEQF
v_gene: TRBV11-2
d_gene: TRBD2

CDR3aa: ASSVLGGSGNTIY
v_gene: TRBV9
d_gene: -

CDR3aa: ASSARGVREGHYEQF
v_gene: TRBV21-1
d_gene: -

CDR3aa: ASSLAAVADTQY
v_gene: TRBV5-1
d_gene: -